The clone carrying this T cell receptor beta chain occurred once. Its antigen remains unidentified. Before the COVID-19 pandemic, during about 2011-2019, CD4+ T cells were taken from unexposed donors. The data were produced by immunoSEQ multiplex PCR, yet TCRdb's version contains in-frame clones alone and is incomplete. The sample carries around 69,000 clones, 94% recorded once. The data are from a study of CD4 T cells in relation to SARS-CoV-2 and coronaviruses. Overall study findings and caveats: Memory recall responses, not primary responses primed in culture, are what the assay detects.

With 5 bases clipped from V and 7 bases from J, the junction kept 13 bases outside the gene matches. The CDR3 contains 15 residues. CDR1 and CDR2 from the germline V gene are LNHDA and SQIVND (reference sequence). The specimen was naive CD4+ T cells from PBMCs. The subset: naive CD4+ T cells isolated by negative enrichment. The chain is built from TRBV19 and TRBJ1-1; 7 bases line up with TRBD1. The receptor comes from a human donor in good health. This chain's CDR3 is CASSSHRGGTDEAFF. The CDR3 DNA follows: TGTGCCAGTAGTTCGCACAGGGGTGGAACGGATGAAGCTTTCTTT.